Sequencing of this T cell receptor beta chain was carried out in a study of blood T cell repertoires in COVID-19. About the study: COVID-19 samples from acute and convalescent phases originated in the United States, Italy and Spain. Sample material is recorded as cDNA or gDNA derived from T cells, B-cell-depleted T cells, or PBMCs.

Original processing methods: Using reference gene primer amplification, nucleated cell counts were estimated. TCRdb keeps only in-frame clones here, not all; method: immunoSEQ multiplex PCR. That table supplies the V and J calls and clone size; D and trimming were determined from the DNA. Among 29,000 or so clones listed, roughly nine tenths were seen once. CDR3 length: 15 residues. V gave up 3 bases and J gave up 8 bases; unmatched junction bases: 12. CDR1 and CDR2 (germline): MNHEY, SVGAGI. The clonotype comes from a man aged 45-65 years with active COVID-19. Sequenced input: peripheral blood. V gene TRBV6-5 combines with J gene TRBJ1-2, with 7 bases identical to TRBD1. The DNA of the CDR3 is TGTGCCAGCAGTTATCTAGACAGGGAATCAGGAGGCTACACCTTC. This codes for CASSYLDRESGGYTF.